This T cell receptor (beta chain) was sequenced during a study of CD8+ T cells in alopecia areata. Study background: Treated patients received oral tofacitinib, 5 to 10 mg twice daily. Study-level points and caveats: Researchers say the link of baseline CD8+ expansion to response remains uncertain, with one nonresponder.

Comment on this clone: Its target is unknown.

RNA extraction and reverse transcription yielded cDNA as sequencing template. The repertoire was sequenced with immunoSEQ multiplex PCR; TCRdb's copy has only in-frame clones and lacks some. The data show about 4,400 clones, around 68% seen once. The sample's treatment: oral pan-JAK inhibitor, 5-10 mg twice daily. Alopecia areata patients gave lesional scalp punch biopsies and peripheral blood samples. Germline-derived CDR1 and CDR2 are SQVTM and ANQGSEA. Between the trimmed V and J ends, which lost 7 bases and 8 bases, there was a span of 20 bases. The CDR3 consists of 13 residues. The source is a human donor with alopecia areata. The sample in question was skin, obtained at week 4, from a patient treated with tofacitinib. This chain connects TRBV29-1 to TRBJ1-2; D not certain. The DNA of the CDR3 is TGCAGCGCCCTGGCGGCAGATTCAGGCGGCTACACCTTC. This gives the protein CSALAADSGGYTF.